The following is a T cell receptor (beta chain) sequence with its context. Its matching antigen is unknown. A read error may account for a junction end that differs from germline. The germline gives CDR1 LGHNA, CDR2 YNFKEQ. CDR3 length: 13 amino acids. In addition to blood RNA drawn from unsorted whole blood, germline DNA was extracted. This entry comes from a study of tumor-infiltrating lymphocytes in primary liver carcinoma. General observations from the study: Tumor-adjacent and tumor-blood pairs displayed less overlap than did pairs of tumor regions.

Priming with a constant-region primer yielded TCR beta cDNA from around 0.45 ug total RNA. Libraries of TCR beta came from three nested multiplex PCR rounds with slightly modified ARM-PCR. Researchers ran the first two PCR rounds for about 11 cycles each with TRBV1-TRBV30 forward primers and a C-beta reverse primer. TCRdb analysed the multiplex PCR reads with MiXCR anew, one entry per CDR3 protein. The repertoire holds more than 150,000 distinct CDR3 sequences, roughly 60% seen once, with about 70% in the top ten. Sequencing input: peripheral blood. The rearrangement links TRBV4-2 to TRBJ1-1; TRBD1 is a possible D gene (5 bases). The clonotype was recovered from a middle-aged man with primary liver carcinoma and hepatitis B virus infection. DNA for the CDR3: TGTGCCAGCAGCCAAGCCGACCCGGACAAACAGCTCTTT. Translated: CASSQADPDKQLF.